The subject of this entry is one T cell receptor (beta chain). Antigen: not known. The CDR3 runs 14 residues. V shed 7 bases and J 0 bases; nucleotides not matched to a gene: 4. Per the germline V gene, CDR1 is MDHEN and CDR2 is SYDVKM. Data came from immunoSEQ multiplex PCR; TCRdb stores just in-frame clones and leaves some out. Of over 110,000 clones detected, more than 80% appear once; the ten largest clones hold approximately 5%. The sample originates from a study of Ad26.COV2.S vaccination and SARS-CoV-2 variants. Study-level findings and limits: Recipients of vaccine and of placebo showed similar breadth of their non-spike TCR repertoires. The placebo group had lower spike-specific TCR breadth than the vaccine recipients did.

V gene TRBV28 combines with J gene TRBJ1-1, with TRBD1 matching over 8 bases. Source: peripheral blood, taken after recovery from COVID-19. The clonotype comes from a human donor who had recovered from COVID-19. The CDR3 protein is CASNLQGVNTEAFF. In DNA, the CDR3 is TGTGCCAGCAACCTACAGGGGGTGAACACTGAAGCTTTCTTT. The variable domain in full, with the rest retrieved from reference TRBV28 and TRBJ1-1, is DVKVTQSSRYLVKRTGEKVFLECVQDMDHENMFWYRQDPGLGLRLIYFSYDVKMKEKGDIPEGYSVSREKKERFSLILESASTNQTSMYLCASNLQGVNTEAFFGQGTRLTVV.